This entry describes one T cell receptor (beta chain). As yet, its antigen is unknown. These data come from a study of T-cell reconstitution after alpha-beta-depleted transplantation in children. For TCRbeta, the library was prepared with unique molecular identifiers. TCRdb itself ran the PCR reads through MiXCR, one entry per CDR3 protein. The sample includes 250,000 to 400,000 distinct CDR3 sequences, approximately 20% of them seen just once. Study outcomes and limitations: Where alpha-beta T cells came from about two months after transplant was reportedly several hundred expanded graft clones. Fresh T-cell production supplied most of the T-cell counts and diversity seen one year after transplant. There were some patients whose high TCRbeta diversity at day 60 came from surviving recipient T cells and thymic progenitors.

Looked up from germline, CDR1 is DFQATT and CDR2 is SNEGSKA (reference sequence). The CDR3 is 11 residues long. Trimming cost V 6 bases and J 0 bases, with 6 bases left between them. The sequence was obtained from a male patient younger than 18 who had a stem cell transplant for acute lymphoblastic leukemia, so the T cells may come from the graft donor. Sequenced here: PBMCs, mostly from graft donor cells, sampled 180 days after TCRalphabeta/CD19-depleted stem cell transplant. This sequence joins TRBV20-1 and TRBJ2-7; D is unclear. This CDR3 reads CSAWSSYEQYF. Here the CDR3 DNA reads TGCAGTGCATGGAGCTCCTACGAGCAGTACTTC.